This T cell receptor beta chain was captured in a study of control samples from healthy donors and cancer patients. Using immunoSEQ multiplex PCR, the repertoire was profiled, and TCRdb retains in-frame clones only, with some absent. This table holds roughly 120,000 clones, approximately 89% found once. The CDR3 loop spans 16 amino acids. V lost 7 bases and J 2 bases, leaving 15 bases between the germline ends. CDR1 and CDR2 from the germline V gene are MDHEN and SYDVKM. The V gene is TRBV28, the J gene TRBJ1-6; a weak D match, TRBD1 (5 bases). The source material was blood. The receptor was isolated from a man aged 40-50 years in good health. CDR3 sequence reads: CASNPPGGTYNSPLHF. In DNA, the CDR3 is TGTGCCAGCAACCCGCCGGGGGGAACCTATAATTCACCCCTCCACTTT.